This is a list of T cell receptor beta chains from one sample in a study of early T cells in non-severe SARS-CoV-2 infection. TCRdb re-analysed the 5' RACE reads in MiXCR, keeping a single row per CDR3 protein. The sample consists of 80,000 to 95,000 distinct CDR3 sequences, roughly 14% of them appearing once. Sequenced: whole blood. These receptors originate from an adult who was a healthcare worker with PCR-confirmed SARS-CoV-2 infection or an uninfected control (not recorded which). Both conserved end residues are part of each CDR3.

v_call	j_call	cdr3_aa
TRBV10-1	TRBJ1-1	CASSDGGATEAFF
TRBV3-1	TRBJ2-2	CASSQGTSAGELFF
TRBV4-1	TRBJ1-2	CASSPTALNYGYTF
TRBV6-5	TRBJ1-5	CASSSLGTIGQPQHF
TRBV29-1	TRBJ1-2	CSVEGGTNYGYTF
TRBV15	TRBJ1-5	CATSRDWDAGGNQPQHF
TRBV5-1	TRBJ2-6	CASSYDGGSNVLTF
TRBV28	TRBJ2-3	CASSLPGRTTDTQYF
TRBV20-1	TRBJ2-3	CSAGNQGDTQYF
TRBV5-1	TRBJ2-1	CASSSWSLAGGPGEQFF
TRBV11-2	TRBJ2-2	CASSSSRQRGGLYTGELFF
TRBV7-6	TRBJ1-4	CASSPRGLDEKLFF
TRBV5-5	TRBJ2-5	CASSLVRQYQETQYF
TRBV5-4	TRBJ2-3	CTWAGRANTDTQYF
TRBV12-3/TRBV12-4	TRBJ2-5	CASSFTQETQYF
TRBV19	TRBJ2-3	CASSIPAGGTDTQYF
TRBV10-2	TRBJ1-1	CASSFPGYPGPEAFF
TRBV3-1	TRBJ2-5	CASSQDPAGRETQYF
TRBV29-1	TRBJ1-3	CSAQGQGVETSGNTIYF
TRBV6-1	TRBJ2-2	CASSAPRLVGTGELFF
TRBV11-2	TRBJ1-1	CASSLGRASTEAFF
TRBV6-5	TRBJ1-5	CASRPGQGPGAQHF
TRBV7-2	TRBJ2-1	CASSLGARGNEQFF
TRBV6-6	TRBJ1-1	CASSLRWGNTEAFF
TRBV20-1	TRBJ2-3	CSADDRSTDTQYF
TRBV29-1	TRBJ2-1	CSVERGGSDEQFF
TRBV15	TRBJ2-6	CATSRDRDPFSGANVLTF
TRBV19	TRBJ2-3	CASSIDLGTSGTDTQYF
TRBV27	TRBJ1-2	CASSYKGGYTF
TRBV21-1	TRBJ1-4	CASSKATSRTTNEKLFF
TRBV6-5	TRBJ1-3	CASWDSFSGNTIYF
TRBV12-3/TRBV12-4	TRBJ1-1	CASRDAPNTEAFF
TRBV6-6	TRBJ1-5	CASSPGTNQPQHF
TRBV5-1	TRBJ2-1	CASSPGQPYNEQFF
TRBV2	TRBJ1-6	CASRITGVDSPLHF
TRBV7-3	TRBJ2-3	CASSPGQGRTQNTQYF
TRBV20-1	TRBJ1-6	CSARDLKTGGGNSPLHF
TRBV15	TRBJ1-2	CATSRNQDRSNYGYTF
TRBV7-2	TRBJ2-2	CANPPRGVGTGELFF
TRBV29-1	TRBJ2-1	CSVTSLAGGEQFF
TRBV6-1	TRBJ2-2	CASRGVPGLAGATNTGELFF
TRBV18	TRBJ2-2	CASSPYVGERSNTGELFF
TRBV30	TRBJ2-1	CAWDVGTLYNEQFF
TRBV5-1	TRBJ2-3	CASSLDVFTDTQYF
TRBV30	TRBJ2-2	CAWSGQALYTGELFF
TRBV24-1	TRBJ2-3	CATSGGVDTQYF
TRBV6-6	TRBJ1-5	CASSYSEGLGNQPQHF
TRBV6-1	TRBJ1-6	CASSPDRGHSPLHF
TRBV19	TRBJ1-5	CASSLRAGQPQHF
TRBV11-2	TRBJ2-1	CASRAGDSNEQFF
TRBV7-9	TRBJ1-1	CASNPRRRENTEAFF
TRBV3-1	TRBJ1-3	CASSQEGSGNTIYF
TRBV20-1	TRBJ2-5	CSAGATGTPQETQYF
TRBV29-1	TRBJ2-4	CSVIPGQSTDIQYF
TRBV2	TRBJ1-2	CASRGLSNYGYTF
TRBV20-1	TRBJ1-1	CSGAETGDTEAFF
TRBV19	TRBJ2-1	CASSPGPLGQFF